This entry describes one T cell receptor (beta chain). Cohort assignment relied on participant-reported clinical history. This record belongs to a study of blood T cell repertoires in COVID-19. The overall study: PBMCs, B-cell-depleted T cells, or T cells provided the cDNA or gDNA that made up the material.

Sequencing used immunoSEQ multiplex PCR; TCRdb keeps in-frame clones, though not all of them. The sample lists a few hundred thousand clones, roughly 84% occurring once. Sequenced: PBMCs or T cells enriched from blood (not recorded which). The TCR sequence derives from a woman aged 30 to 39 who had recovered from COVID-19.

The CDR3 bases are TGTGCCAGCAGCTCGGGAAGCCAAGGCAATCAGCCCCAGCATTTT. This translates into CASSSGSQGNQPQHF. This chain joins TRBV7-9 and TRBJ1-5, with D hard to call. Germline CDR1 is SEHNR and CDR2 is FQNEAQ (reference sequence). This CDR3 spans 15 amino acids. With 4 bases removed from V and 2 bases from J, the gap between germline ends came to 12 bases.